This T cell receptor (beta chain) was sequenced in a study of sequential checkpoint blockade in melanoma. On the study more broadly: Randomization was 1:1 between first-line nivolumab→ipilimumab and ipilimumab→nivolumab. Maintenance nivolumab came after either treatment sequence.

Clones were sequenced by immunoSEQ multiplex PCR, and TCRdb holds only the in-frame ones, with some missing. The sample includes about 40,000 clones, 86% of them seen just once. Treatment: randomized to nivolumab then ipilimumab (arm A) or the reverse (arm B). None of the patients previously received DNA-damaging chemotherapy. Sorted cells were live CD3+CD8+, lacking CD19 and CD56, from PBMCs. CDR3 size: 13 residues. Trimming stripped 3 bases from V and 10 bases from J, with 15 bases between. Germline V gives CDR1 SGHTA, CDR2 FQGNSA. The chain joins TRBV7-2 to TRBJ1-1; D is perhaps TRBD1 (6 bases). The sequence derives from a human donor with melanoma. Sequencing was performed on CD8+ T cells sorted from blood (inferred from file names), taken from a patient given nivolumab and ipilimumab in sequence. The CDR3 DNA reads TGTGCCAGCAGCTTCATATCGACAGGCTCAGCTTTCTTT. This sequence encodes CASSFISTGSAFF.